The 15 T cell receptor beta chains presented below share a single source sample, sequenced in a study of response to subunit inactivated influenza vaccine (dated by TCRdb to the late 2010s). Library construction relied on RT-PCR. Sequencing used an Illumina HiSeq 2500. TCRdb redid the processing of the public reads, applying fastp at Q25 and MiXCR, and retained in-frame beta chains. Every CDR3 protein is listed once, alongside the most common genes and DNA of its rows. Present in this sample are 290,000 or so distinct CDR3 sequences, about 20% of which were seen just once. 10% of the sample is taken by the ten largest. The sample was PBMCs from blood, taken about 19 months after vaccination. These receptors came from a man aged 50 to 75 who received an inactivated influenza vaccine. Donor details come from another sample of the same person, matched by shared clones.

This clonotype was seen a few times. This sequence may be a read error, since a much larger clone differs from it by one base. The J gene is TRBJ1-2, the V gene TRBV7-2; possible D gene TRBD1, 5 bases. CDR3 length equals 13 residues. With 8 bases removed from V and 0 bases from J, the gap between germline ends came to 10 bases. CDR1 SGHTA and CDR2 FQGNSA come from the germline V gene. CDR3 bases: TGTGCCAGCCGCCCGGACACTAACTATGGCTACACCTTC. It codes for CASRPDTNYGYTF.

This clonotype was recorded a few times. J is TRBJ1-6 and V is TRBV15, with D possibly being TRBD1 (6 bases). The CDR3 loop spans 18 amino acids. The germline V gene encodes CDR1 LNHNV and CDR2 YYDKDF (reference sequence). Trimming shortened V by 0 bases and J by 7 bases, and 19 bases separated the two germline ends. CDR3 sequence: CATSRDPFQRGGNSPLHF. The CDR3 bases are TGTGCCACCAGCAGAGATCCCTTCCAAAGGGGGGGGAATTCACCCCTCCACTTT.

The chain joins TRBV19 to TRBJ1-5; D unclear. The CDR3 spans 15 residues. Looked up from germline, CDR1 is LNHDA and CDR2 is SQIVND (reference sequence). With 3 bases removed from V and 1 base from J, the gap between germline ends came to 10 bases. The CDR3 is CASSISRVSNQPQHF. The CDR3 region has the DNA TGTGCCAGTAGTATCTCTCGGGTGAGCAATCAGCCCCAGCATTTT.

This clonotype has ten or more counts. The chain carries TRBV27 and TRBJ1-6; the D gene is possibly TRBD1 (6 bases). The germline V gene has CDR1 MNHEY and CDR2 SMNVEV (reference sequence). The CDR3 is made up of 14 amino acids. CDR3 protein: CVLGGLMDNSPLHF. The CDR3 DNA is TGTGTCCTTGGGGGGCTTATGGATAATTCACCCCTCCACTTT.

The chain has TRBV5-6 and TRBJ1-1, with D unresolved. V was shortened by 0 bases and J by 7 bases, with 7 bases between the two germline ends. Germline CDR1 is SGHDT and CDR2 is YYEEEE. The CDR3 spans 12 residues. CDR3 sequence reads: CASSLGRREAFF. In DNA form, the CDR3 reads TGTGCCAGCAGCTTGGGACGGCGTGAAGCTTTCTTT.

This rearrangement joins TRBV7-9 to TRBJ1-4, with D possibly TRBD1 on 6 matching bases. V lost 5 bases, J lost 1 base, and 8 bases lay in between. CDR1 is SEHNR, CDR2 FQNEAQ, per germline (reference sequence). The CDR3 is 14 residues long. The CDR3 reads CASSRDITNEKLFF. The CDR3 DNA is TGTGCCAGCAGCCGGGACATAACTAATGAAAAACTGTTTTTT. Drawing the rest from reference TRBV7-9 and TRBJ1-4, the complete variable domain is DTGVSQNPRHKITKRGQNVTFRCDPISEHNRLYWYRQTLGQGPEFLTYFQNEAQLEKSRLLSDRFSAERPKGSFSTLEIQRTEQGDSAMYLCASSRDITNEKLFFGSGTQLSVL.

This clonotype was seen only a few times. This chain joins TRBV9 and TRBJ1-3; no definite D call. Looked up from germline, CDR1 is SGDLS and CDR2 is YYNGEE. This CDR3 has 16 residues. V was shortened by 0 bases and J by 0 bases, with 10 bases between the two germline ends. The CDR3 protein is CASSVADGLSGNTIYF. In DNA form, the CDR3 reads TGTGCCAGCAGCGTAGCGGACGGCCTCTCTGGAAACACCATATATTTT.

The rearrangement links TRBV20-1 to TRBJ1-1; D not certain. This CDR3 is 13 amino acids long. Per germline, CDR1 DFQATT and CDR2 SNEGSKA (reference sequence). Trimming stripped 6 bases from V and 5 bases from J, with 16 bases between. CDR3 DNA sequence: TGCAGTGCCGACTCGCTCGGTGGGACTGAAGCTTTCTTT. It codes for CSADSLGGTEAFF.

The chain is built from TRBV12-3 or TRBV12-4 and TRBJ2-1, with 10 positions matching TRBD2. The CDR3 sequence is 15 residues long. Unmatched junction bases numbered 6, after V lost 5 bases and J lost 5 bases. CDR3 sequence reads: CASSPHSGGNNEQFF. The CDR3 DNA sequence: TGTGCCAGCAGTCCCCATAGCGGGGGGAACAATGAGCAGTTCTTC.

The V and J genes are TRBV6-2 or TRBV6-3 and TRBJ1-1, with D possibly TRBD1 on 5 matching bases. Germline CDR1 reads MNHEY; CDR2 reads SVGEGT. The ends were cut back, 6 bases at V and 10 bases at J, with 12 bases in the middle. The CDR3 runs 11 residues. Written as DNA, the CDR3 is TGTGCCAGCAGCACCGGGACGACAGCTTTCTTT. Translated, it gives CASSTGTTAFF.

This clonotype was observed a few times. J is TRBJ2-1 and V is TRBV2; unclear D gene. Germline V gene lookup returns CDR1 SNHLY and CDR2 FYNNEI. Trimming cost V 7 bases and J 4 bases, with 11 bases left between them. The CDR3 has 13 amino acids. The CDR3 coding sequence is TGTGCCAGCACACGACTCCTTTACAATGAGCAGTTCTTC. The encoded protein is CASTRLLYNEQFF.

The chain recombines TRBV6-1 with TRBJ1-5, with D possibly being TRBD1 (6 bases). The germline gives CDR1 MNHNS, CDR2 SASEGT. The V end was cut by 6 bases, the J end by 0 bases, with 12 bases between. CDR3 length: 15 residues. Here the CDR3 reads CASRFTGYSNQPQHF. The CDR3 DNA reads as TGTGCCAGCAGATTTACAGGGTATAGCAATCAGCCCCAGCATTTT.

At least ten counts were recorded for this clonotype. The chain couples TRBV6-1 to TRBJ1-2, with no clear D. V was pared by 6 bases and J by 0 bases, with 11 bases between. CDR1 MNHNS and CDR2 SASEGT come from the germline V gene. The CDR3 extends over 14 amino acids. The CDR3 reads CASSPGRSNYGYTF. The CDR3 region has the DNA TGTGCCAGCAGCCCCGGGAGATCTAACTATGGCTACACCTTC.

The gene calls are TRBV11-2 and TRBJ2-7; no clear D. The ends were cut back, 3 bases at V and 3 bases at J, with 9 bases in the middle. CDR3 length: 13 residues. Germline lookup yields CDR1 SGHAT and CDR2 FQNNGV. CDR3 loop: CASSLANDYEQYF. CDR3 sequence (DNA): TGTGCCAGCAGCTTGGCTAACGACTACGAGCAGTACTTC.

This clonotype appeared a few times. This chain links TRBV5-6 with TRBJ2-7; D not certain. Trimming shortened V by 1 base and J by 3 bases, and 5 bases separated the two germline ends. Germline V gene lookup returns CDR1 SGHDT and CDR2 YYEEEE. There are 12 residues in the CDR3. The DNA of the CDR3 is TGTGCCAGCAGCTTGTGGGGCTACGAGCAGTACTTC. Translating it yields CASSLWGYEQYF.